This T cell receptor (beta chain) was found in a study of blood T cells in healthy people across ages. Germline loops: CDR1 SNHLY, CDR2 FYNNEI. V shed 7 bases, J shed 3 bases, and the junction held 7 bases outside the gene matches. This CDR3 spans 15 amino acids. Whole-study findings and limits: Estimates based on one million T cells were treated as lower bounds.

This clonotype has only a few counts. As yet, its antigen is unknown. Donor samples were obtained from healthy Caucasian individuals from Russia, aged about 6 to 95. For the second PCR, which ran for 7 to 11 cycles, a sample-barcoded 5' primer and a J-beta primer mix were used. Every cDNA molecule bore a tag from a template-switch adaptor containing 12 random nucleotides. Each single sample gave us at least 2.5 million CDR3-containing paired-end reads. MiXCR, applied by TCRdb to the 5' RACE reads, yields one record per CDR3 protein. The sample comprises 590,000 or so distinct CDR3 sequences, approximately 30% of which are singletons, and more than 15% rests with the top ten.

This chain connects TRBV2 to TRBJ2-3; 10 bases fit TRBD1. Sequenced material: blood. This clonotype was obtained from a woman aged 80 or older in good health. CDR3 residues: CASKWTGGGTDTQYF. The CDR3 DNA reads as TGTGCCAGCAAATGGACAGGGGGGGGAACAGATACGCAGTATTTT.